The 9 T cell receptor beta chains below were found in one sample sequenced in a study of blood T cell repertoires in COVID-19. This table comes from immunoSEQ multiplex PCR, and its TCRdb copy is limited to in-frame clones, with some not included. The data hold 300,000 to 500,000 clones, with roughly 90% observed a single time. The sample was PBMCs or T cells enriched from blood (not recorded which). The receptor set was obtained from a woman in her thirties with acute COVID-19.

The J gene is TRBJ2-5, the V gene TRBV7-2, with 8 bases matching TRBD1. V gave up 0 bases and J gave up 2 bases; unmatched junction bases: 5. The CDR3 runs to 16 residues. Per the germline V gene, CDR1 is SGHTA and CDR2 is FQGNSA. DNA of the CDR3: TGTGCCAGCAGCTTAGCGGCGGGGACAGGTCAAGAGACCCAGTACTTC. As protein: CASSLAAGTGQETQYF.

The J gene is TRBJ1-2, the V gene TRBV5-1; 7 bases match TRBD1. CDR1 and CDR2 (germline): SGHRS, YFSETQ. The V and J ends lost 0 bases and 6 bases, in that order; junction bases with no gene match: 8. This CDR3 region has 15 residues. The CDR3 sequence is CASSLGKQGFDGYTF. The DNA for the CDR3 is TGCGCCAGCAGCTTGGGGAAACAGGGGTTTGATGGCTACACCTTC.

About this clone: Compared with germline, one end of the junction differs, possibly owing to a read error. The genes are TRBV12-3 or TRBV12-4 and TRBJ2-1; D may be TRBD2 (5 bases). The CDR3 loop spans 11 amino acids. The CDR3, as DNA: TGTGCCAGCAGTTTAGGGGTGTCGCGGGTCTTC. Protein: CASSLGVSRVF.

The rearrangement links TRBV24-1 to TRBJ2-2, with 11 bases aligning to TRBD1. Germline CDR1 KGHDR, CDR2 SFDVKD. After removal of 4 bases from V and 4 bases from J, the junction contained 7 bases not matched to a gene. The CDR3 is made up of 17 amino acids. CDR3 amino acids: CATSDRGQGGTTGELFF. DNA for the CDR3: TGTGCCACCAGTGACAGGGGACAGGGGGGGACCACCGGGGAGCTGTTTTTT.

The chain uses TRBV7-2 and TRBJ2-7; 9 bases fit TRBD2. The CDR3 covers 16 residues. Germline assignment: CDR1 SGHTA and CDR2 FQGNSA. The ends lost 2 bases at V and 2 bases at J; junction bases unmatched: 7. The CDR3 DNA sequence: TGTGCCAGCAGCTTATCTGGGGCTAGCGGGGCCTACGAGCAGTACTTC. This gives the protein CASSLSGASGAYEQYF.

This rearrangement joins TRBV19 to TRBJ1-5, with 7 nucleotides matching TRBD1. The CDR3 is made up of 15 amino acids. V lost 3 bases and J lost 4; bases outside the gene matches: 6. Looked up from germline, CDR1 is LNHDA and CDR2 is SQIVND (reference sequence). Here the CDR3 reads CASSMYDRENQPQHF. The CDR3 nucleotides are TGTGCCAGTAGTATGTACGACAGGGAAAATCAGCCCCAGCATTTT.

The chain recombines TRBV19 with TRBJ1-1; no clear D gene. The CDR3 loop spans 16 amino acids. In germline, CDR1 is LNHDA, CDR2 SQIVND (reference sequence). Trimming left V 3 bases short and J 1 base short, with 15 bases between. The CDR3 DNA reads as TGTGCCAGTAGTATTTTTATAGGAGGAGCGAACACTGAAGCTTTCTTT. Translating gives CASSIFIGGANTEAFF.

This rearrangement joins TRBV9 to TRBJ2-3; TRBD2 matches at 12 bases. The CDR3 runs 16 residues. V shed 3 bases and J 5 bases; nucleotides not matched to a gene: 7. Germline V gene sequence: CDR1 SGDLS, CDR2 YYNGEE. CDR3 protein: CASSAASGGAGDTQYF. Written as DNA, the CDR3 is TGTGCCAGCAGCGCCGCTAGCGGGGGGGCCGGAGATACGCAGTATTTT.

The rearrangement uses TRBV7-2 and TRBJ2-2; TRBD1 might be the D (6 bases). The CDR3 is made up of 16 amino acids. The germline V gene encodes CDR1 SGHTA and CDR2 FQGNSA. V lost 5 bases, J lost 3 bases, and 16 bases lay in between. This CDR3 is CASSLSQGRYTGELFF. The CDR3 DNA sequence: TGTGCCAGCAGCCTTTCACAGGGACGTTACACCGGGGAGCTGTTTTTT.